This TCR beta chain comes out of a study of OX40 agonist ivuxolimab in advanced cancers. Study details: Melanoma, hepatocellular carcinoma, head and neck or renal cell cancer occurred in dose-escalation patients.

Trimming cost V 3 bases and J 4 bases, with 9 bases left between them. Germline V gives CDR1 SGHNT, CDR2 YENEEA. CDR3 length: 13 amino acids. Measured with immunoSEQ multiplex PCR; TCRdb has only the in-frame clones, and not every one. The data hold 25,000 to 35,000 clones, with approximately 86% observed a single time. The study sampled blood at baseline, cycle 4 day 1, and cycle 7 day 1. The receptor was derived from an adult with an advanced solid tumor such as melanoma, head and neck, liver or kidney cancer. The chain links TRBV11-3 to TRBJ1-1; maybe TRBD1 (6 bases). The input for sequencing was CD4+ or CD8+ T cells sorted from blood, taken in a trial of the OX40 agonist ivuxolimab. The chain's CDR3 is CASSFKGGTEAFF. In nucleotides, the CDR3 is TGTGCCAGCAGCTTCAAAGGGGGCACTGAAGCTTTCTTT.